Listed below are T cell receptor beta chains from one sample, sequenced in a study of CD8+CD57+ T cells in acquired aplastic anemia. TCRdb redid the calling of the reads with MiXCR, one entry per CDR3 protein. The table has about 240,000 distinct CDR3 sequences, approximately 45% seen once. The sequenced sample consisted of sorted CD4+, CD8+, or CD8+CD57+ T cells (not recorded which) from PBMCs. The receptors come from a human donor with aplastic anemia. Both conserved end residues are part of each CDR3. Fields, in order: V gene, CDR3 length, clone size, D gene, J gene, CDR3 DNA, CDR3 protein. D genes are given only for firm matches. Some rows mark clone size as missing; the rest say once, few, many or name a class of expanded clone.

>TRBV6-2/TRBV6-3|15|NA|NA|TRBJ1-1
TGTGCCAGCAGTGAGCGGGGGACATTTAACACTGAAGCTTTCTTT
CASSERGTFNTEAFF
>TRBV9|14|many|NA|TRBJ1-1
TGTGCCAGCAGCGTAGTTGGGACGGACACTGAAGCTTTCTTT
CASSVVGTDTEAFF
>TRBV7-3|16|NA|NA|TRBJ2-5
TGTGCCAGCAGCTTAACGGGAAGGTTACCCCAAGAGACCCAGTACTTC
CASSLTGRLPQETQYF
>TRBV20-1|15|many|NA|TRBJ2-1
TGCAGTGCTAGAGTTCGACTGACTTCCTACAATGAGCAGTTCTTC
CSARVRLTSYNEQFF
>TRBV14|13|few|NA|TRBJ2-1
TGTGCCAGCAGCCAAGATTTGCAGAATGAGCAGTTCTTC
CASSQDLQNEQFF
>TRBV7-2|11|NA|NA|TRBJ1-4
TGTGCCAGCAGCCTTGGTCCCTCCCTGTTTTTT
CASSLGPSLFF
>TRBV19|15|NA|NA|TRBJ1-4
TGTGCCAGTAGCGAACCGGGGTCAACTAATGAAAAACTGTTTTTT
CASSEPGSTNEKLFF
>TRBV7-8|13|NA|NA|TRBJ2-1
TGTGCCAGCAGCTTAGTCAGCACAGATACGCAGTTCTTC
CASSLVSTDTQFF
>TRBV10-3|18|many|NA|TRBJ2-2
TGTGCCATCAGTGAGTCGATGAGGCGGGACAGCCCTACCGGGGAGCTGTTTTTT
CAISESMRRDSPTGELFF
>TRBV7-9|12|NA|NA|TRBJ1-2
TGTGCCAGCAGAGGTGGGGACGGTGGCTACACCTTC
CASRGGDGGYTF
>TRBV7-8|13|many|NA|TRBJ2-1
TGTGCCAGCAGCTTGAAATCAGGCAATGAGCAGTTCTTC
CASSLKSGNEQFF
>TRBV7-2|20|many|TRBD2|TRBJ2-1
TGTGCCAGCAGCTTAATTGGGCAACGGGCGGGAGGTAGTTATTTGTATGAGCAGTTCTTC
CASSLIGQRAGGSYLYEQFF
>TRBV7-2|16|NA|TRBD1|TRBJ2-1
TGTGCCAGCAGCTTAACGGGGACAGGGACCTACAATGAGCAGTTCTTC
CASSLTGTGTYNEQFF
>TRBV27|14|once|TRBD1|TRBJ1-1
TGTGCCAGCAGTTTAAGGGACAGATACACTGAAGCTTTCTTT
CASSLRDRYTEAFF
>TRBV2|14|NA|NA|TRBJ1-6
TGTGCCCTACGCCGGCAACCCTATAATTTACCCCTCCACTTT
CALRRQPYNLPLHF
>TRBV30|15|few|TRBD1|TRBJ1-6
TGTGCCTGGAGGGGACAGGGTACCTCCAATTCACCCCTCCACTTT
CAWRGQGTSNSPLHF
>TRBV9|15|many|TRBD1|TRBJ1-1
TGTGCCAGCAGCCTACTCTCCGGGACAGACACTGAAGCTTTCTTT
CASSLLSGTDTEAFF
>TRBV15|16|NA|NA|TRBJ2-7
TGTGCCACCAGCAGAGGGGGGGACCCCGTCGCCTACGAGCAGTACTTC
CATSRGGDPVAYEQYF
>TRBV19|14|many|NA|TRBJ2-7
TGTGCCAGTAGTATACTAATGACAGGACACGAGCAGTACTTC
CASSILMTGHEQYF
>TRBV7-6|14|few|NA|TRBJ1-6
TGTGCCAGCAGCCCTACGTGGCAGCCTTCACCCCTCCACTTT
CASSPTWQPSPLHF
>TRBV5-6|16|NA|NA|TRBJ1-4
TGTGCCAGCAGCTCTTTAGCGGGACCAACTAATGAAAAACTGTTTTTT
CASSSLAGPTNEKLFF
>TRBV7-2|17|NA|TRBD2|TRBJ2-2
TGTGCCAGCACCCCCACTAGCGGGGGGTATCACACCGGGGAGCTGTTTTTT
CASTPTSGGYHTGELFF
>TRBV6-6|14|NA|TRBD1|TRBJ1-5
TGTGCCAGCAGTTACTGGACAGGGGGCCAGCCCCAGCATTTT
CASSYWTGGQPQHF
>TRBV5-1|17|once|NA|TRBJ1-1
TGCGCCAGCAGCCCGAGTGGCGATGGGCCCGGGAACACTGAAGCTTTCTTT
CASSPSGDGPGNTEAFF
>TRBV7-2|18|NA|TRBD2|TRBJ2-7
TGTGCCAGCGGTCGTAGCGGGGGGGTGGGGAGCTGGCAAAACGAGCAGTACTTC
CASGRSGGVGSWQNEQYF
>TRBV6-2/TRBV6-3|14|many|NA|TRBJ2-7
TGTGCCAGCAGTTCCGACAGGAACCTGGACGAGCAGTACTTC
CASSSDRNLDEQYF
>TRBV7-6|17|NA|NA|TRBJ1-5
TGTGCCAGCAGCCCCCTCGCGATGCGGGAGGGCAATCAGCCCCGGCATTTT
CASSPLAMREGNQPRHF
>TRBV10-3|12|NA|TRBD2|TRBJ2-7
TGTGCCAGCGGGGGTACCTCCTACGAGCAGTACTTC
CASGGTSYEQYF
>TRBV20-1|14|many|NA|TRBJ2-2
TGCAGTGCTAGAGAGGCCCTGTGGGTCGGGGAGCTGTTTTTT
CSAREALWVGELFF
>TRBV15|14|NA|NA|TRBJ2-1
TGTGCCACCAGCAGAGTTTACGAGTACAATGAGCAGTTCTTC
CATSRVYEYNEQFF
>TRBV12-3/TRBV12-4|14|NA|TRBD2|TRBJ2-1
TGTGCCAGCAGTATCGGGACTGCGGGGGATGAGCAGTTCTTC
CASSIGTAGDEQFF